A selection of T cell receptor beta chains follows, all from one sample in a study of cytomegalovirus exposure and HLA in healthy donors. Sequencing was performed with immunoSEQ multiplex PCR; in TCRdb, only in-frame clones are kept and a portion is missing. The sample shows about 95,000 clones, 60% to 80% of them seen only once. Sequenced input: PBMCs. The source is a man aged 60 to 69 in good health and CMV-seronegative. CDR3s include the opening cysteine and the closing phenylalanine or tryptophan. A D gene is named only where the DNA matches it firmly. Size values are once, few and many counts, or a class for expanded clones, and some rows have none.

d_gene: -
abundance: few
j_gene: TRBJ2-3
v_gene: TRBV4-2
CDR3nt: TGTGCCAGCAGCCAACGTCCGGGAGAGGCAGATACGCAGTATTTT
CDR3aa: CASSQRPGEADTQYF

d_gene: TRBD2
abundance: -
j_gene: TRBJ2-2
v_gene: TRBV4-2
CDR3nt: TGTGCCAGCAGGGTAGCTAGCGGGAGTGCCGGGGAGCTGTTTTTT
CDR3aa: CASRVASGSAGELFF

d_gene: TRBD2
abundance: once
j_gene: TRBJ2-3
v_gene: TRBV2
CDR3nt: TGTGCCAGCAGTGAACGAGCGGGGGGGCTCGGTGATACGCAGTATTTT
CDR3aa: CASSERAGGLGDTQYF

d_gene: -
abundance: -
j_gene: TRBJ1-5
v_gene: TRBV11-2
CDR3nt: TGTGCCAGCAGCTCCCAACGGGGGAATCAGCCCCAGCATTTT
CDR3aa: CASSSQRGNQPQHF

d_gene: -
abundance: -
j_gene: TRBJ1-5
v_gene: TRBV7-8
CDR3nt: TGTGCCAGCAGCTTCAGCAGGGGAGATCAGCCCCAGCATTTT
CDR3aa: CASSFSRGDQPQHF

d_gene: -
abundance: -
j_gene: TRBJ2-1
v_gene: TRBV11-3
CDR3nt: TGTGCCAGCAGCCTGCTGAAGTCAAGCGAGCAGTTCTTC
CDR3aa: CASSLLKSSEQFF

d_gene: TRBD1
abundance: -
j_gene: TRBJ1-2
v_gene: TRBV28
CDR3nt: TGTGCCAGCAGTGCGCCCTCAGGACAGGGGCGGACTGGCTACACCTTC
CDR3aa: CASSAPSGQGRTGYTF

d_gene: -
abundance: -
j_gene: TRBJ1-4
v_gene: TRBV6-5
CDR3nt: TGTGCCAGCAGTCGACGAAGACAGAGCAATGAAAAACTGTTTTTT
CDR3aa: CASSRRRQSNEKLFF

d_gene: TRBD1
abundance: -
j_gene: TRBJ2-2
v_gene: TRBV6-6
CDR3nt: TGTGCCAGCAGTTCCTCGGGGACAGGCACCGGGGAGCTGTTTTTT
CDR3aa: CASSSSGTGTGELFF

d_gene: TRBD1
abundance: -
j_gene: TRBJ1-5
v_gene: TRBV29-1
CDR3nt: TGCAGCGTGGCCGGGACAGAAGATCAGCCCCAGCATTTT
CDR3aa: CSVAGTEDQPQHF

d_gene: -
abundance: -
j_gene: TRBJ2-5
v_gene: TRBV7-2
CDR3nt: TGTGCCAGCAGCGTAGACATCTCCGGGGAGACCCAGTACTTC
CDR3aa: CASSVDISGETQYF

d_gene: TRBD1
abundance: -
j_gene: TRBJ2-7
v_gene: TRBV11-2
CDR3nt: TGTGCCAGCAGACGGACAGGGGTCTACGAGCAGTACTTC
CDR3aa: CASRRTGVYEQYF